The T cell receptor beta chain described here comes from a study of T cells in Graves' hyperthyroidism and ophthalmopathy (dated by TCRdb to about 2019). About the full investigation: Peripheral blood was sampled at the time of initial diagnosis, prior to any treatment. After sampling, hyperthyroidism patients received methimazole starting at 30 mg daily, and ophthalmopathy patients received high-dose intravenous methylprednisolone. In addition, the study compared T-cell repertoires in thyroid tissue and in blood from about 6 Graves' hyperthyroidism patients. The 75 to 100 discovery patients were divided at random into training and test sets in a 7:3 ratio. The paper reports TCR Vbeta CDR3 sequencing of some 140 peripheral blood samples: approximately 41 ophthalmopathy, some 80 hyperthyroidism and 17 progressor patients. TCR V-J signatures able to tell the groups apart were searched for in a discovery cohort of 90 to 100 patients, of whom 40 to 45 had Graves' ophthalmopathy and more than 55 had stable Graves' hyperthyroidism. Whether ophthalmopathy could be predicted prospectively was tested in an independent validation cohort made up of under 20 hyperthyroidism patients plus 17 patients who later progressed to ophthalmopathy.

The full study reports these points: Most expanded thyroid clonotypes (frequency above 0.001) were also detected in blood, suggesting blood repertoires may reflect thyroid immune responses. Sample size was not statistically predetermined, and investigators were not blinded to group allocation. In validation, progression to ophthalmopathy was predicted by the model with almost 71% sensitivity and under 85% specificity, a median of approximately 6.5 months before onset. In cross-validation, a model built on a 13 V-J signature told ophthalmopathy apart from stable hyperthyroidism with approximately 90% sensitivity and around 83% specificity, and in testing the same model reached 80%/75%.

The CDR1 and CDR2 encoded by the germline V gene (reference sequence) are GTSNPN and SVGIG. V was cut back by 3 bases and J by 4 bases, leaving a gap of 16 bases between them. Including the terminal cysteine and phenylalanine, the CDR3 comprises 15 residues. Only the CDR3 portion is preserved as DNA: 45 bases, with reading frame beginning at the first base. TCR beta CDR3 regions were amplified from RNA transcripts. The TCR CDR3 was subjected to a first round of RT-PCR using the HTBI primer set and the Qiagen OneStep RT-PCR kit. Libraries were constructed in a second round of multiplex PCR, after which size selection and purification were carried out. Sequencing of the libraries was done on an Illumina HiSeq2000 using paired-end 100 bp reads. The authors processed their data as follows. Raw data were processed with SOAPnuke, discarding reads with adapters, uncalled bases, mean Phred below 15, or no exact constant-primer or identifier match. COPE v1.2.5 was used to merge high-quality paired reads, and clonotypes were defined as unique nucleotide sequences. MiTCR v1.1 was used to align clonotypes to the IMGT TRBV, TRBD and TRBJ reference segments. Only V-J combinations with frequency above 0.0001, covering 99% to 99.2% of repertoires, were analysed. A TCS score was defined as the ratio of F50 (clonal expansion) to E x V (chaos), with BLOSUM62-based TCRdist applied between CDR3 peptides within each V-J. Welch's t-statistics and random forest reduced fewer than 600 V-J features to about 12, which were used in a naive Bayes classifier (R e1071). The public sequencing data were trimmed at Q25 with fastp and processed into clonotypes with MiXCR by TCRdb, which kept only in-frame beta chains. Duplicate CDR3 protein sequences are folded into a single record with the most common DNA and genes. TCRdb, rather than the study authors, made the V and J calls. This sample holds around 500,000 distinct CDR3 sequences; about 22% were observed only once. 45% to 55% of the sample is held by the ten biggest clonotypes.

In the ophthalmopathy patients, disease was moderately to severely active, with a Clinical Activity Score of 3 or more, a NOSPECS grade of 4 or more, and a duration of less than 3 months. The study excluded patients with uncontrolled infections, other autoimmune diseases, pregnancy or lactation. Diagnoses were established on the basis of clinical symptoms, serum thyroxine and TRAb, thyroid ultrasound, and orbital computed tomography. PBMCs were isolated from around 10 ml of fresh peripheral blood by Ficoll-Paque density gradient centrifugation. Trizol reagent was used to extract total RNA, and RNA quality was then checked on an Agilent 2100 Bioanalyzer. A remark on this clonotype: It lacks a known antigen. The input lacks base qualities; no much larger clone sits a single base away.

This TCR was recovered from a woman aged 70-85 years with Graves' ophthalmopathy. Sample: blood. In this chain, TRBV30 is recombined with TRBJ2-1, with the D gene possibly TRBD1 or TRBD2, each one fitting 5 bases. For the CDR3, the sequence is CAWSAAGTPYNEQFF. Here is the DNA: TGTGCCTGGAGCGCAGCCGGGACGCCATACAATGAGCAGTTCTTC. The variable domain in full, with residues beyond the CDR3 obtained from the reference TRBV30 and TRBJ2-1 genes, is SQTIHQWPATLVQPVGSPLSLECTVEGTSNPNLYWYRQAAGRGLQLLFYSVGIGQISSEVPQNLSASRPQDRQFILSSKKLLLSDSGFYLCAWSAAGTPYNEQFFGPGTRLTVL.